The 26 T cell receptor beta chains reported below all come from one sample, sequenced in a study of response to subunit inactivated influenza vaccine. TCRdb re-called the RT-PCR reads through MiXCR, storing one row per CDR3 protein. The table shows fewer than 800,000 distinct CDR3 sequences, with 15% to 17% occurring only once. The source was PBMCs from blood, collected 12 days after vaccination. The origin of the receptors is a man aged 45-60 years who received an inactivated influenza vaccine.

This clonotype was seen repeatedly, ten times or more. The chain carries TRBV12-3 or TRBV12-4 and TRBJ2-7, with D perhaps matching TRBD2 (5 bases). The V gene lost 2 bases and the J gene lost 6 bases, with 11 bases spanning the gap. The CDR3 extends over 13 amino acids. Written as DNA, the CDR3 is TGTGCCAGCAGTTTATTTGAGGGCTCCGAGCAGTACTTC. Its protein is CASSLFEGSEQYF.

V and J are TRBV5-1 and TRBJ2-7; D not resolved. V was cut by 0 bases and J by 3 bases, with 16 bases left in between. Germline V gives CDR1 SGHRS, CDR2 YFSETQ. The CDR3 runs 16 residues. This CDR3 is CASSLESDPSRYEQYF. The CDR3 nucleotides are TGCGCCAGCAGCTTGGAATCGGACCCCAGCCGCTACGAGCAGTACTTC.

This clonotype was seen a handful of times. The rearrangement joins TRBV12-3 or TRBV12-4 to TRBJ1-1; 9 bases are a match to TRBD1. The CDR3 spans 16 residues. V was clipped by 2 bases and J by 1 base; unmatched bases: 5. CDR3 sequence reads: CASSLWGTGPNTEAFF. CDR3 sequence (DNA): TGTGCCAGCAGTTTATGGGGGACAGGGCCGAACACTGAAGCTTTCTTT.

The gene calls are TRBV28 and TRBJ2-1; tentatively, D is TRBD2 (6 bases). The CDR3 is 16 residues long. V gave up 5 bases and J gave up 7 bases, with 21 bases separating them. Per the germline V gene, CDR1 is MDHEN and CDR2 is SYDVKM. The CDR3 sequence is CASSPGGGRGSNEQFF. CDR3 bases: TGTGCCAGCAGTCCCGGTGGAGGGCGGGGTTCTAATGAGCAGTTCTTC.

This clonotype was seen a single time. Given the absence of the conserved phenylalanine or tryptophan at the CDR3 end, a read error is likely. This chain joins TRBV5-1 and TRBJ2-3, with D unclear. V lost 4 bases to trimming and J lost 5 bases, with 17 bases between them. Germline V gene data show CDR1 as SGHRS and CDR2 as YFSETQ. The CDR3 is 15 residues long. The CDR3 DNA follows: TGCGCCAGCAGCCCGAAAGTAGGTGCCGGAGATACGCAGTATTCT. Translating gives CASSPKVGAGDTQYS.

At least ten counts were recorded for this clonotype. The chain is built from TRBV28 and TRBJ2-5; D is undetermined. V was cut by 6 bases and J by 4 bases, with 3 bases left in between. The CDR3 totals 10 residues. Per germline, CDR1 MDHEN and CDR2 SYDVKM. Written as DNA, the CDR3 is TGTGCCAGCAGCACAGAGACCCAGTACTTC. This sequence encodes CASSTETQYF.

This clonotype was seen only a few times. This rearrangement joins TRBV14 to TRBJ2-1; 9 nucleotides line up with TRBD1. The J segment lost 6 bases and the V segment lost 5 bases, leaving 2 bases of the junction unmatched. The CDR3 has 13 amino acids. Germline assignment: CDR1 SGHDN and CDR2 FVKESK. The CDR3 DNA reads TGTGCCAGCAGCGAGACAGGGGGCAATGAGCAGTTCTTC. The encoded protein is CASSETGGNEQFF.

This clonotype was seen more than once but under ten times. This chain links TRBV5-4 with TRBJ2-5; TRBD1 matches at 10 bases. V lost 0 bases to trimming and J lost 1 base; unmatched junction nucleotides: 9. Germline V CDR1 and CDR2: SGHNT, YYREEE (reference sequence). The CDR3 runs 18 residues. CDR3 nucleotide sequence: TGTGCCAGCAGCTTGGCTTTGGGTGGGACAGGGGCCCAAGAGACCCAGTACTTC. Encoded protein: CASSLALGGTGAQETQYF. Together with reference TRBV5-4 and TRBJ2-5, the CDR3 gives the full variable domain: ETGVTQSPTHLIKTRGQQVTLRCSSQSGHNTVSWYQQALGQGPQFIFQYYREEENGRGNFPPRFSGLQFPNYSSELNVNALELDDSALYLCASSLALGGTGAQETQYFGPGTRLLVL.

This clonotype showed up just a few times. The chain combines TRBV6-2 or TRBV6-3 with TRBJ1-1, with D perhaps TRBD1 (6 bases). Trimming stripped 7 bases from V and 7 bases from J, with 19 bases between. The CDR3 is made up of 14 amino acids. Germline V gives CDR1 MNHEY, CDR2 SVGEGT. CDR3 DNA sequence: TGTGCCAGCACCGAGCCCGGGACACGTCATGAAGCTTTCTTT. It yields the protein CASTEPGTRHEAFF.

V is TRBV6-2 or TRBV6-3 and J is TRBJ2-7; D gene unclear. The CDR3 has 14 amino acids. Germline V lookup: CDR1 MNHEY, CDR2 SVGEGT. Trimming shortened V by 4 bases and J by 2 bases, and 12 bases separated the two germline ends. CDR3 sequence: CASSSPRKPYEQYF. The CDR3 nucleotides read TGTGCCAGCAGTTCGCCGAGGAAACCCTACGAGCAGTACTTC.

This clonotype turned up a few times. This rearrangement joins TRBV29-1 to TRBJ2-3, with D maybe TRBD2 (7 bases). CDR1 and CDR2 from the germline V gene are SQVTM and ANQGSEA. This CDR3 is 13 amino acids long. V gave up 6 bases and J gave up 8 bases, with 18 bases separating them. DNA of the CDR3: TGCAGCGTCGAGGGGGGGGCCACGCGTACGCAGTATTTT. Its protein is CSVEGGATRTQYF.

The table lists this clonotype with a few counts. The CDR3 bases are TGCAGCGTTGTCGGAACTCCCCGCACAGATACGCAGTATTTT. It encodes CSVVGTPRTDTQYF. The chain combines TRBV29-1 with TRBJ2-3; D remains unclear. The CDR3 sequence is 14 residues long. Trimming took 4 bases from V and 1 from J, leaving 12 bases between them. CDR1 SQVTM and CDR2 ANQGSEA come from the germline V gene.

J is TRBJ1-1 and V is TRBV21-1. TRBV21-1 is classified as a pseudogene. CDR3 size: 13 residues. The CDR3, as DNA: TGTGCCAGCAGCAAAGACAGGAACACTGAAGCTTTCTTT. Translated, it gives CASSKDRNTEAFF.

This clonotype was observed a few times. The rearrangement joins TRBV29-1 to TRBJ2-2, with 9 bases fitting TRBD1. The CDR3 loop spans 14 amino acids. CDR1 and CDR2 (germline): SQVTM, ANQGSEA. The V gene end was trimmed by 6 bases and the J gene end by 5 bases; junction bases not matched to a gene: 7. The CDR3 sequence is CSVAGTGYTGELFF. CDR3 DNA: TGCAGCGTGGCCGGGACAGGGTATACCGGGGAGCTGTTTTTT.

As concerns this clonotype: One end of the junction varies from germline; a read error may be responsible. The J gene is TRBJ2-1, the V gene TRBV7-9; 11 nucleotides line up with TRBD2. Looked up from germline, CDR1 is SEHNR and CDR2 is FQNEAQ (reference sequence). The CDR3 consists of 16 residues. The CDR3 protein is CAGSPSGGRTYNEQFF. In DNA form, the CDR3 reads TGTGCCGGCAGCCCTAGCGGGGGGCGAACCTACAATGAGCAGTTCTTC.

This chain connects TRBV14 to TRBJ2-6; no firm D call. The V end was cut by 7 bases, the J end by 0 bases, with 4 bases between. Germline-derived CDR1 and CDR2 are SGHDN and FVKESK. This CDR3 comprises 13 residues. The CDR3 sequence: CASKASGANVLTF. CDR3 nucleotide sequence: TGTGCCAGCAAGGCCTCTGGGGCCAACGTCCTGACTTTC.

V and J are TRBV11-1 and TRBJ2-1; 14 nucleotides match TRBD2. Trimming took 4 bases from V and 1 from J; bases not matched to a gene: 9. Germline CDR1 reads SGHAT; CDR2 reads FQDESV (reference sequence). This CDR3 spans 19 amino acids. CDR3 nucleotide sequence: TGTGCCAGCAGCTCAAAGGGACTAGCGGGAGCCAGGTCCTACAATGAGCAGTTCTTC. Its protein is CASSSKGLAGARSYNEQFF.

This clonotype came up a few times. The chain links TRBV5-1 to TRBJ1-4; no reliable D call. This CDR3 spans 13 amino acids. V lost 4 bases and J lost 8, with 12 bases in between. Germline CDR1 and CDR2: SGHRS and YFSETQ. DNA for the CDR3: TGCGCCAGCAGCATACAGTCACACGAAAAACTGTTTTTT. It specifies CASSIQSHEKLFF.

The chain recombines TRBV20-1 with TRBJ2-1; 7 bases align to TRBD2. This CDR3 spans 15 amino acids. Germline-derived CDR1 and CDR2 are DFQATT and SNEGSKA (reference sequence). The V segment lost 0 bases and the J segment 9 bases; nucleotides outside the gene matches: 11. The CDR3 bases are TGCAGTGCTAGAGATTATGGCGGGAGTCTGGGTGAGCAGTTCTTC. Residues: CSARDYGGSLGEQFF.

This chain links TRBV29-1 with TRBJ2-6; unclear D gene. The ends were cut back, 7 bases at V and 0 bases at J, with 13 bases in the middle. The CDR3 consists of 15 residues. Germline CDR1 reads SQVTM; CDR2 reads ANQGSEA. The CDR3 nucleotides are TGCAGCGCCCCGGAGATTAGCTCTGGGGCCAACGTCCTGACTTTC. Its translation is CSAPEISSGANVLTF.

The V and J genes are TRBV6-2 or TRBV6-3 and TRBJ2-1, with no clear D. Trimming took off 8 bases at V and 3 bases at J, with 5 bases between the two ends. The CDR3 is made up of 11 amino acids. Germline-derived CDR1 and CDR2 are MNHEY and SVGEGT. The CDR3 DNA sequence: TGTGCCAGCGAGGACTACAATGAGCAGTTCTTC. Its translation: CASEDYNEQFF.

The rearrangement uses TRBV12-3 or TRBV12-4 and TRBJ1-2; possible D gene TRBD1, 5 bases. Between the trimmed V and J ends, which lost 5 bases and 4 bases, there was a span of 23 bases. This CDR3 contains 17 residues. The chain's CDR3 is CASSPTRGGGLGYGYTF. Written as DNA, the CDR3 is TGTGCCAGCAGTCCGACCCGGGGGGGGGGTTTAGGCTATGGCTACACCTTC.

This clonotype was detected only a few times. The chain carries TRBV12-3 or TRBV12-4 and TRBJ2-3; the D is unclear. The CDR3 is 13 residues long. V lost 0 bases and J 5 bases, leaving 6 bases between the germline ends. The CDR3 DNA follows: TGTGCCAGCAGTTTAGCGCTATTAGATACGCAGTATTTT. This encodes CASSLALLDTQYF.

This clonotype was counted only a few times. This chain links TRBV18 with TRBJ2-7, with TRBD2 matching over 10 bases. The germline gives CDR1 KGHSH, CDR2 LQKENI. The CDR3 has 18 residues. V was clipped by 2 bases and J by 2 bases; unmatched bases: 12. CDR3 amino acids: CASSPLDSLLAGPYEQYF. The CDR3 nucleotides are TGTGCCAGCTCACCATTGGACAGTCTACTAGCGGGGCCCTACGAGCAGTACTTC.

This clonotype was seen only a few times. The V call is TRBV19, the J call TRBJ1-5; 8 nucleotides line up with TRBD1. Germline CDR1 is LNHDA and CDR2 is SQIVND (reference sequence). V gave up 5 bases and J gave up 2 bases; unmatched junction bases: 8. The CDR3 runs 16 residues. The CDR3: CASSRSRGLGNQPQHF. The CDR3 DNA is TGTGCCAGTAGTCGGTCCAGGGGGCTCGGCAATCAGCCCCAGCATTTT. The whole variable domain, remainder taken from reference TRBV19 and TRBJ1-5, is DGGITQSPKYLFRKEGQNVTLSCEQNLNHDAMYWYRQDPGQGLRLIYYSQIVNDFQKGDIAEGYSVSREKKESFPLTVTSAQKNPTAFYLCASSRSRGLGNQPQHFGDGTRLSIL.

Ten or more counts support this clonotype. J is TRBJ2-7 and V is TRBV5-1; TRBD1 matches 7 bases. This CDR3 contains 14 residues. The V and J ends lost 4 bases and 4 bases, in that order; junction bases with no gene match: 8. Germline V gene sequence: CDR1 SGHRS, CDR2 YFSETQ. CDR3 bases: TGCGCCAGCAGCAAACCGGGACAGTCATACGAGCAGTACTTC. Amino acids: CASSKPGQSYEQYF. Full variable domain (outside the CDR3, taken from reference TRBV5-1 and TRBJ2-7): KAGVTQTPRYLIKTRGQQVTLSCSPISGHRSVSWYQQTPGQGLQFLFEYFSETQRNKGNFPGRFSGRQFSNSRSEMNVSTLELGDSALYLCASSKPGQSYEQYFGPGTRLTVT.